This T cell receptor (beta chain) was observed in a study of blood T cell repertoires in COVID-19. Study-level background: The United States, Italy and Spain provided the acute and convalescent COVID-19 samples. PBMCs, B-cell-depleted T cells, or T cells were the source of the cDNA or gDNA that made up the material.

Sequencing used immunoSEQ multiplex PCR; TCRdb keeps in-frame clones, though not all of them. The sample gives 65,000 to 70,000 clones, 60% to 85% of which show up once; approximately 23% is in the top ten. The germline V gene encodes CDR1 LNHDA and CDR2 SQIVND (reference sequence). Unmatched junction bases numbered 10, after V lost 7 bases and J lost 3 bases. The CDR3 extends over 16 amino acids. The gene calls are TRBV19 and TRBJ2-3, with 10 bases matching TRBD1. Sequenced input: peripheral blood. This TCR came from a human donor in a cohort sampled during active COVID-19. The CDR3 DNA is TGTGCCAGTACCCCACGGACAGGGGGAGGTACAGATACGCAGTATTTT. Translation: CASTPRTGGGTDTQYF.